This T cell receptor beta chain was retrieved from a study of blood T cell repertoires in COVID-19. Study-wide context: Acute and convalescent COVID-19 samples came from the United States, Italy and Spain.

Each participant's cohort was designated according to participant-reported clinical history. Methods used by the authors: Reference gene primer amplification in the assay estimated nucleated cell counts. Assay: immunoSEQ multiplex PCR; the TCRdb copy retains only in-frame clones and omits some. The DNA was the basis for D and trimming; V, J and clone size are from that table. The sample shows approximately 160,000 clones, 87% of them seen only once. The germline gives CDR1 LGHNA, CDR2 YNFKEQ. With 1 base clipped from V and 6 bases from J, the junction kept 8 bases outside the gene matches. The CDR3 is 15 residues long.

The clonotype comes from a woman in her forties or fifties who had recovered from COVID-19. Sequencing was carried out using PBMCs or T cells enriched from blood (not recorded which). The gene calls are TRBV4-2 and TRBJ1-2; 7 nucleotides align to TRBD1. CDR3 nucleotide sequence: TGTGCCAGCAGCCAAGTCTTCACCGGGACAGATGGCTACACCTTC. It codes for CASSQVFTGTDGYTF.